The clone carrying this T cell receptor beta chain was seen only once. What it binds is not known. In germline, CDR1 is SQVTM, CDR2 ANQGSEA. The length of the CDR3 is 14 residues. The J segment lost 5 bases and the V segment lost 2 bases, leaving 8 bases of the junction unmatched. This sample was included in a study of T cell responses to AZD1222 COVID-19 vaccine. Study-level background: Combined were second doses at about 4 or about 12 weeks. Overall study results and limits: Scientists sampled the repertoires only once the peak T cell response had passed. Clonal diversity was possibly underestimated, and white British individuals and females predominated among donors.

Data came from immunoSEQ multiplex PCR; TCRdb stores just in-frame clones and leaves some out. The sample has 80,000 or so clones, roughly 85% seen once; the top ten hold roughly 1.6%. The sample in question was peripheral blood, obtained on day 0 of AZD1222 vaccination. V gene TRBV29-1 combines with J gene TRBJ1-1, with 7 nucleotides matching TRBD1. This TCR derives from an adult in good health. The CDR3 is CSVEPRQGDTEAFF. In nucleotides, the CDR3 is TGCAGCGTTGAACCACGACAGGGTGATACTGAAGCTTTCTTT.